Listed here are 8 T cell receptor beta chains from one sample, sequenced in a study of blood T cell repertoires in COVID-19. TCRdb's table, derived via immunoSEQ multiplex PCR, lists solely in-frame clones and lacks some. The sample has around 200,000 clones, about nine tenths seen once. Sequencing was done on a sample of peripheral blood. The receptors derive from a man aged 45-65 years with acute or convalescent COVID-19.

CDR3: CASSGSSALHSGNTIYF. CDR3 DNA sequence: TGTGCCAGCAGTGGGAGTTCTGCCCTACACTCTGGAAACACCATATATTTT. The chain couples TRBV6-1 to TRBJ1-3; D unclear. V was clipped by 4 bases and J by 0 bases, with 16 bases between them. This CDR3 has 17 amino acids. Germline V gene lookup returns CDR1 MNHNS and CDR2 SASEGT.

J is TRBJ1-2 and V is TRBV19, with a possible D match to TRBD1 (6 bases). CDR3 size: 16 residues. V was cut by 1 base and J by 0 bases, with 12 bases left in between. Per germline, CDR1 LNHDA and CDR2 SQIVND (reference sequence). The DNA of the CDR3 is TGTGCCAGTAGTATAGGCCGGGACACCGCTAACTATGGCTACACCTTC. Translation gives CASSIGRDTANYGYTF. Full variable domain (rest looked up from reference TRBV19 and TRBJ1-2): DGGITQSPKYLFRKEGQNVTLSCEQNLNHDAMYWYRQDPGQGLRLIYYSQIVNDFQKGDIAEGYSVSREKKESFPLTVTSAQKNPTAFYLCASSIGRDTANYGYTFGSGTRLTVV.

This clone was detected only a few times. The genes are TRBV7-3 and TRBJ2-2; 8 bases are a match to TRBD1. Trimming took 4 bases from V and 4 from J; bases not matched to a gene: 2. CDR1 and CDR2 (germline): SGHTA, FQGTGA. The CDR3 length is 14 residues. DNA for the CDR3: TGTGCCAGCAGCTCCGGACAGGGCACCGGGGAGCTGTTTTTT. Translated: CASSSGQGTGELFF.

The CDR3 nucleotides read TGTGCCAGTAGGACCCGGGACAGGGGCCACACCGGGGAGCTGTTTTTT. It translates to CASRTRDRGHTGELFF. The V gene is TRBV19, the J gene TRBJ2-2; 10 positions match TRBD1. The CDR3 totals 16 residues. With V trimmed by 6 bases and J by 3 bases, 7 bases remained unmatched. Looked up from germline, CDR1 is LNHDA and CDR2 is SQIVND (reference sequence).

The CDR3 spells CASTSGQGDSGYTF. CDR3 DNA sequence: TGCGCCAGCACCTCGGGACAGGGAGACTCTGGCTACACCTTC. The chain is built from TRBV5-1 and TRBJ1-2; 9 bases line up with TRBD1. Germline V gene sequence: CDR1 SGHRS, CDR2 YFSETQ. CDR3 length: 14 amino acids. J lost 7 bases, V lost 6 bases, and 10 bases had no gene match.

CDR3 amino acids: CASSTGLAGGLSYNEQFF. The CDR3 DNA sequence: TGTGCCAGTAGTACCGGACTAGCGGGGGGTCTTTCCTACAATGAGCAGTTCTTC. This chain uses TRBV19 with TRBJ2-1, with 14 bases lining up with TRBD2. The CDR3 has 18 amino acids. With V trimmed by 4 bases and J by 1 base, 6 bases remained unmatched. Germline assignment: CDR1 LNHDA and CDR2 SQIVND (reference sequence).

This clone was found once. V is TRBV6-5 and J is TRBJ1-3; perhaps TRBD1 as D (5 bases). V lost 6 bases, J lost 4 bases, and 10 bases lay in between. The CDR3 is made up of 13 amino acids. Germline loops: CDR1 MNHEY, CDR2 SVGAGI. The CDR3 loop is CASRQASGNTIYF. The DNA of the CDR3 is TGTGCCAGCAGACAGGCTTCGGGAAACACCATATATTTT.

CDR3 DNA sequence: TGCAGTGCTAGTGAGACAGCAAACCCCTATGGCTACACCTTC. Its translation is CSASETANPYGYTF. The V call is TRBV20-1, the J call TRBJ1-2; TRBD1 is a possible D gene (5 bases). The germline V and J ends were trimmed by 3 bases and 4 bases, with 15 bases remaining between them. The CDR3 spans 14 residues. Per germline, CDR1 DFQATT and CDR2 SNEGSKA (reference sequence).